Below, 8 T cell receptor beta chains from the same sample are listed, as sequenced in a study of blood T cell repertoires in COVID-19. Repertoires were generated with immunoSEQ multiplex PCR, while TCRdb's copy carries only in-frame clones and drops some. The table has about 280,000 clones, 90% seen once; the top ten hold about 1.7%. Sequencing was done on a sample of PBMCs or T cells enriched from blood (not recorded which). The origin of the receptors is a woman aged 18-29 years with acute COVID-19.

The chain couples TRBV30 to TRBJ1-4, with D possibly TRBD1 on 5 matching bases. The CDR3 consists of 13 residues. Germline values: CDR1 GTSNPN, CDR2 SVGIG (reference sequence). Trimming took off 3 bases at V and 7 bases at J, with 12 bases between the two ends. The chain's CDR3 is CAWRGDGVEKLFF. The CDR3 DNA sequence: TGTGCCTGGAGAGGGGATGGGGTTGAAAAACTGTTTTTT.

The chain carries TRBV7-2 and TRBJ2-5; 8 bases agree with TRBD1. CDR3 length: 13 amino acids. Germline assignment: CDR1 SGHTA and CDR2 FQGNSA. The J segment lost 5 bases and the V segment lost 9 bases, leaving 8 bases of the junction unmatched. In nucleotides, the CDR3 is TGTGCCAGTACAGGGGGAATTGGGGAGACCCAGTACTTC. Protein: CASTGGIGETQYF. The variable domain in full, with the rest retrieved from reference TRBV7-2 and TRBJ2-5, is GAGVSQSPSNKVTEKGKDVELRCDPISGHTALYWYRQSLGQGLEFLIYFQGNSAPDKSGLPSDRFSAERTGGSVSTLTIQRTQQEDSAVYLCASTGGIGETQYFGPGTRLLVL.

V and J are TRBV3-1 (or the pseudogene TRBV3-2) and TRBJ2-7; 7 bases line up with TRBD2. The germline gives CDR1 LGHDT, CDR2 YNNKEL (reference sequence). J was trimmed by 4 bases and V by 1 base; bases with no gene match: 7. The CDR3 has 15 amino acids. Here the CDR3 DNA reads TGTGCCAGCAGCCAAGGGGGCGGGAGCTGGTACGAGCAGTACTTC. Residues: CASSQGGGSWYEQYF.

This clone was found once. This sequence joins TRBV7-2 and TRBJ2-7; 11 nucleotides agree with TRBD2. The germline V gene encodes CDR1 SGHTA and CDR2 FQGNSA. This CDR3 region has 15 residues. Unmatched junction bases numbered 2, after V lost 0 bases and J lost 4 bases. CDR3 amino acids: CASSLALAGGYEQYF. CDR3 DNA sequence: TGTGCCAGCAGCTTAGCCCTAGCGGGGGGTTACGAGCAGTACTTC. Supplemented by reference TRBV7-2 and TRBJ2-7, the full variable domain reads GAGVSQSPSNKVTEKGKDVELRCDPISGHTALYWYRQSLGQGLEFLIYFQGNSAPDKSGLPSDRFSAERTGGSVSTLTIQRTQQEDSAVYLCASSLALAGGYEQYFGPGTRLTVT.

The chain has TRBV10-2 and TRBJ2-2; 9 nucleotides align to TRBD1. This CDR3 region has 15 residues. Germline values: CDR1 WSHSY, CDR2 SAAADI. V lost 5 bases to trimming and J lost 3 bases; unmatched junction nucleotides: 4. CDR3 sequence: CASSRDRVDTGELFF. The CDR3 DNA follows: TGCGCCAGCAGTCGGGACAGGGTAGACACCGGGGAGCTGTTTTTT.

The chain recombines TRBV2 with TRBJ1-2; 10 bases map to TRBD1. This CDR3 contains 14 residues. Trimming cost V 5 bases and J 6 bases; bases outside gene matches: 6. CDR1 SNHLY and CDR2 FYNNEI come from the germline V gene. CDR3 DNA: TGTGCCAGCAGTTTCAGACAGGGGGCCGATGGCTACACCTTC. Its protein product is CASSFRQGADGYTF.

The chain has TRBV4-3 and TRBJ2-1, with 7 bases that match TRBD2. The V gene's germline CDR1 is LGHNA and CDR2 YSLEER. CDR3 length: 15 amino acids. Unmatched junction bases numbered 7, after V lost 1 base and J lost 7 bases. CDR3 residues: CASSQGAGVWNEQFF. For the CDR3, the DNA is TGCGCCAGCAGCCAAGGGGCGGGAGTGTGGAATGAGCAGTTCTTC.

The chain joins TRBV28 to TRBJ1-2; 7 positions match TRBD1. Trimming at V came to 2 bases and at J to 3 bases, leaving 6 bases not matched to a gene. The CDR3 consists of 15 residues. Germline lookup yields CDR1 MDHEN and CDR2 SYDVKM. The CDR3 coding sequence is TGTGCCAGCAGTTTAGGGCAGGGGGTATACTATGGCTACACCTTC. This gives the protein CASSLGQGVYYGYTF.